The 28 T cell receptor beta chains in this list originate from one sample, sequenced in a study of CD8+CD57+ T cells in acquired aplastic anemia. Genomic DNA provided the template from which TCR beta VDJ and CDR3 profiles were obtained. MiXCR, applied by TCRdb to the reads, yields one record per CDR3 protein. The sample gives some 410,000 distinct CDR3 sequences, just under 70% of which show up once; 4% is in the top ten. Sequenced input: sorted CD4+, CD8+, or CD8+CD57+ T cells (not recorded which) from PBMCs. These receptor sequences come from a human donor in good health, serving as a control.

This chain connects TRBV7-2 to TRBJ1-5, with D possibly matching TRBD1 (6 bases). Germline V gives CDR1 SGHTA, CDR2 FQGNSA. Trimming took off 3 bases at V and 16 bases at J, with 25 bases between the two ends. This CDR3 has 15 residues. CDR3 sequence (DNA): TGTGCCAGCAGCTTGCGAGGGGGAGGCGATCAGTACTTCCATTTT. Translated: CASSLRGGGDQYFHF.

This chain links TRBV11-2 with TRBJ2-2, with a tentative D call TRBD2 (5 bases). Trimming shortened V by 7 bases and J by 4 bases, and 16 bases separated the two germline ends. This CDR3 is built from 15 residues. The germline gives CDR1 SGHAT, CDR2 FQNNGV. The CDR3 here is CASTSPRRRTGELFF. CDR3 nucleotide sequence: TGTGCCAGCACCTCTCCACGGAGGCGCACCGGGGAGCTGTTTTTT.

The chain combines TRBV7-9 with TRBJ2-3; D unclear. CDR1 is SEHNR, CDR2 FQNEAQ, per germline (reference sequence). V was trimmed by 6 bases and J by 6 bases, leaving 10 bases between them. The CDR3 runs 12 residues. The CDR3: CASSVKWDTQYF. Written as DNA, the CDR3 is TGTGCCAGCAGTGTAAAGTGGGATACGCAGTATTTT.

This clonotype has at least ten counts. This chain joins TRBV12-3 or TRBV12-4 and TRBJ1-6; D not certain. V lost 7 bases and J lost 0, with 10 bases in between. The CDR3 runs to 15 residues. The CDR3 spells CASTPAGSYNSPLHF. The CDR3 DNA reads TGTGCCAGCACCCCAGCCGGCTCCTATAATTCACCCCTCCACTTT.

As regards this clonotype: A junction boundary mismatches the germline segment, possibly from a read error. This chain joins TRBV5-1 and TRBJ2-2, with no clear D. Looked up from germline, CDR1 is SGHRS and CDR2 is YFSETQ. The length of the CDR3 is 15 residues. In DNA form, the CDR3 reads TGCGCCAGCAGCTTTACACGAAGCAACAACGGGGAGCTGTTTTTT. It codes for CASSFTRSNNGELFF.

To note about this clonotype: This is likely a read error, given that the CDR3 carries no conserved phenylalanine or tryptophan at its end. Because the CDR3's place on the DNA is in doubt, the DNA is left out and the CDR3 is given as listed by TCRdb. Here the CDR3 reads CASSNGAGDGYTFGS. The chain employs TRBV2 and TRBJ2-5; the D call in the table, TRBD2, was not verified against the DNA. In germline, CDR1 is SNHLY, CDR2 FYNNEI. The CDR3 spans 15 residues, counting both ends.

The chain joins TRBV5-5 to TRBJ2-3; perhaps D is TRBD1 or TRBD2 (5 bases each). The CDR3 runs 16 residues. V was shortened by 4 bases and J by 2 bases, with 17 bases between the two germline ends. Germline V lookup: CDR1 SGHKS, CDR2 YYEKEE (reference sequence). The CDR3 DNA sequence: TGTGCCAGCAGCCACAGCGGACGGGGCGCCACAGATACGCAGTATTTT. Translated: CASSHSGRGATDTQYF.

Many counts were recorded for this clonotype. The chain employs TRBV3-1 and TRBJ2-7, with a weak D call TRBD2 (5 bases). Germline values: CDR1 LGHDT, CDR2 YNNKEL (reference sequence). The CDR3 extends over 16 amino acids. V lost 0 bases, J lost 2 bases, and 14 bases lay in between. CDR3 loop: CASSQDRTGMTYEQYF. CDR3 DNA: TGTGCCAGCAGCCAAGACAGAACGGGGATGACCTACGAGCAGTACTTC.

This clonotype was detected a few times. CDR3 nucleotide sequence: TGTGCCAGCAGCCCAGGGACAGGGAATTACAATGAGCAGTTCTTC. Amino acid sequence: CASSPGTGNYNEQFF. This sequence joins TRBV7-9 and TRBJ2-1; 9 nucleotides line up with TRBD1. The trim removed 5 bases at V and 4 bases at J, leaving 6 bases unmatched. This CDR3 region has 15 residues. Germline CDR1 reads SEHNR; CDR2 reads FQNEAQ (reference sequence).

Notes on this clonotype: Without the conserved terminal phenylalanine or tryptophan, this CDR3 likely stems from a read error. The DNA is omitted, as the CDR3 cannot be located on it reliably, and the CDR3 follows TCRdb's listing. CDR3: CASSPYGYATGV. The gene calls are TRBV7-6 and TRBJ1-2; the D call TRBD1 from the table was never checked on the DNA. Germline V lookup: CDR1 SGHVS, CDR2 FNYEAQ. From its first to its last residue, the CDR3 has 12 amino acids.

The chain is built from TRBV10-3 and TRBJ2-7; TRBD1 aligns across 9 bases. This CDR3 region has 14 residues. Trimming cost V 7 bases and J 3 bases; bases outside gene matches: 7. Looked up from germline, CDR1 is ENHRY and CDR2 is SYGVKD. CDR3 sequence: CAIILGTGNYEQYF. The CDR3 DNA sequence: TGTGCCATCATCCTCGGGACAGGGAACTACGAGCAGTACTTC.

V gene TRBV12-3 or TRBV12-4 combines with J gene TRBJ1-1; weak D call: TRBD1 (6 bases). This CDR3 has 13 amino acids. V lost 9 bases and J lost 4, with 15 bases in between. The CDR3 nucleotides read TGTGCCAGAGACACCCTAGGGGGCACTGAAGCTTTCTTT. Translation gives CARDTLGGTEAFF.

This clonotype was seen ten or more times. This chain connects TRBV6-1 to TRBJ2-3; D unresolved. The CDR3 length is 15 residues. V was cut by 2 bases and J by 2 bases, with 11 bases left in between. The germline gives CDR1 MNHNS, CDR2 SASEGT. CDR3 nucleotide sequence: TGTGCCAGCAGTGAACTAAGTTACGTCACAGATACGCAGTATTTT. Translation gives CASSELSYVTDTQYF.

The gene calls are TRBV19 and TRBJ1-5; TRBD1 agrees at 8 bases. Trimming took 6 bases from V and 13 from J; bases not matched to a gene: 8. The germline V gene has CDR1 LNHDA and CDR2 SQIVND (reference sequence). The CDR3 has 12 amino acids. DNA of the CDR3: TGTGCCAGTAGGGTAACAGGGGGGAATCAGCATTTT. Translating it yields CASRVTGGNQHF.

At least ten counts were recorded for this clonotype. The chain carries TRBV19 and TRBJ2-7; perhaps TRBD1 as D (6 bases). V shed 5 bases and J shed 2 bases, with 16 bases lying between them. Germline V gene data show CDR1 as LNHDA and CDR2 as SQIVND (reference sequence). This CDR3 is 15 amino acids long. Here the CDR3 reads CASSPRAWGPYEQYF. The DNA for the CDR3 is TGTGCCAGTAGTCCCCGGGCGTGGGGGCCCTACGAGCAGTACTTC.

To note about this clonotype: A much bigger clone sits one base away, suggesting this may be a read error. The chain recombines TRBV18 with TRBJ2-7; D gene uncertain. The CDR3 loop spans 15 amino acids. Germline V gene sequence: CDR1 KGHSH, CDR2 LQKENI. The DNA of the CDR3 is TGTGCCAGCTCACCACCGAATAGGGCCGTAGGCGAGCGGTACTTC. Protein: CASSPPNRAVGERYF.

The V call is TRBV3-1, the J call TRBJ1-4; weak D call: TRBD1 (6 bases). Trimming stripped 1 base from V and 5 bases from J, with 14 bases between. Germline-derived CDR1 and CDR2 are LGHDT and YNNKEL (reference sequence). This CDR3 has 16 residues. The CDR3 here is CASSQVLRQANEKLFF. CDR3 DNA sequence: TGTGCCAGCAGCCAAGTTCTAAGACAGGCAAATGAAAAACTGTTTTTT. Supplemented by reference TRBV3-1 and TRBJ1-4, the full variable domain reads DTAVSQTPKYLVTQMGNDKSIKCEQNLGHDTMYWYKQDSKKFLKIMFSYNNKELIINETVPNRFSPKSPDKAHLNLHINSLELGDSAVYFCASSQVLRQANEKLFFGSGTQLSVL.

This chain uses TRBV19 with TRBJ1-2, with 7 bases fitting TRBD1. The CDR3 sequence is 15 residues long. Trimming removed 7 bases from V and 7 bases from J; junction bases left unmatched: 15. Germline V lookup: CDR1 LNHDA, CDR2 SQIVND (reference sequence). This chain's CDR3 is CASIAGQAGGSGYTF. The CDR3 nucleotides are TGTGCCAGTATCGCCGGACAGGCGGGAGGGTCTGGCTACACCTTC.

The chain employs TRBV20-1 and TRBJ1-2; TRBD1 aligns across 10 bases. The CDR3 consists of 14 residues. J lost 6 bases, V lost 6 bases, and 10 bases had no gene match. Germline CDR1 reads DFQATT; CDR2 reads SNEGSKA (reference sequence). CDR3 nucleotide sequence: TGCAGTGCGGGACAGGGGCGGAACACTGATGGCTACACCTTC. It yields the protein CSAGQGRNTDGYTF.

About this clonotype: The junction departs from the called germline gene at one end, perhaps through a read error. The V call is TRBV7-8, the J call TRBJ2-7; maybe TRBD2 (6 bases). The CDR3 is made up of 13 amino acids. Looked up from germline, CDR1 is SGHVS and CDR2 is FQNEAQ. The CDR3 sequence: CATSRSEGYDHYF. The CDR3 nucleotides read TGTGCCACCAGCAGATCGGAGGGTTACGACCACTACTTC.

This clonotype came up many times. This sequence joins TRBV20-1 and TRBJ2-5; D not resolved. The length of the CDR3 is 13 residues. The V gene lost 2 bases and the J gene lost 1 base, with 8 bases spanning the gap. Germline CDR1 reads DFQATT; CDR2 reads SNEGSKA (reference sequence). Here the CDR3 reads CSARWAGQETQYF. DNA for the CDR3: TGCAGTGCTAGATGGGCAGGCCAAGAGACCCAGTACTTC.

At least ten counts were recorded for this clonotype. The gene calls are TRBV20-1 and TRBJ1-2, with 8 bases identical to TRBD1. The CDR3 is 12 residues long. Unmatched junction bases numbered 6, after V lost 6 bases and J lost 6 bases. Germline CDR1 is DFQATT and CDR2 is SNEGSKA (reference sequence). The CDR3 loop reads CSATDRVDGYTF. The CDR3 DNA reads TGCAGTGCGACGGACAGGGTGGATGGCTACACCTTC.

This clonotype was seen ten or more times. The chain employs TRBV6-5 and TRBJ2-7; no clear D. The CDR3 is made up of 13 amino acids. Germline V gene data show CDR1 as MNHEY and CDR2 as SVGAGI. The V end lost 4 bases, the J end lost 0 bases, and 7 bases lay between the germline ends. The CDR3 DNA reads TGTGCCAGCAGTTCCAGCCTCTCCTACGAGCAGTACTTC. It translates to CASSSSLSYEQYF.

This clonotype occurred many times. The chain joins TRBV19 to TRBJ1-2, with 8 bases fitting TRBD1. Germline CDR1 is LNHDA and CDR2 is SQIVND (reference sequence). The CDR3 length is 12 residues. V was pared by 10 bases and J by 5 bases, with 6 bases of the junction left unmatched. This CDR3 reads CATTDRAYGYTF. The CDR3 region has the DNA TGTGCCACGACGGACAGGGCTTATGGCTACACCTTC.

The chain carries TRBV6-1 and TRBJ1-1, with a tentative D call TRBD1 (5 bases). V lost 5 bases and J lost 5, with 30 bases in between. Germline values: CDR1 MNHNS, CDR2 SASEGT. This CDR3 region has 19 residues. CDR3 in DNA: TGTGCCAGCAGTCGGGGCGATCTAAATCAGCCCCAGCCGGGGACTGAAGCTTTCTTT. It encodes CASSRGDLNQPQPGTEAFF.

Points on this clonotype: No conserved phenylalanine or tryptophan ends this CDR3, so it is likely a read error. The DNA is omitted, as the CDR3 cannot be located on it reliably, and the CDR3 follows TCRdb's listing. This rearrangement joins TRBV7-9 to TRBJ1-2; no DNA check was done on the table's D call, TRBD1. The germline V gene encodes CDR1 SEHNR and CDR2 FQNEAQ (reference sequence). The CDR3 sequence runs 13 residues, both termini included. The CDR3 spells CASSVRDRGPYEQ.

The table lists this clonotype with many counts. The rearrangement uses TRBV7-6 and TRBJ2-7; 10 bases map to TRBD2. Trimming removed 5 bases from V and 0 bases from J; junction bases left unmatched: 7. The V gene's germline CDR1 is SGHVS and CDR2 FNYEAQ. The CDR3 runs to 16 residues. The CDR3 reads CASSGKRGGSSYEQYF. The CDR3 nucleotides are TGTGCCAGCAGCGGAAAGCGGGGGGGTAGCTCCTACGAGCAGTACTTC.

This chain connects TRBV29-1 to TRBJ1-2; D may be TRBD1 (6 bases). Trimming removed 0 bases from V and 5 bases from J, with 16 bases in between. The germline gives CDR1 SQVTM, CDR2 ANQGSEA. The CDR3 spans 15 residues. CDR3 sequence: CSVEEGGRGNYGYTF. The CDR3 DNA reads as TGCAGCGTTGAAGAAGGAGGCAGGGGTAATTATGGCTACACCTTC.